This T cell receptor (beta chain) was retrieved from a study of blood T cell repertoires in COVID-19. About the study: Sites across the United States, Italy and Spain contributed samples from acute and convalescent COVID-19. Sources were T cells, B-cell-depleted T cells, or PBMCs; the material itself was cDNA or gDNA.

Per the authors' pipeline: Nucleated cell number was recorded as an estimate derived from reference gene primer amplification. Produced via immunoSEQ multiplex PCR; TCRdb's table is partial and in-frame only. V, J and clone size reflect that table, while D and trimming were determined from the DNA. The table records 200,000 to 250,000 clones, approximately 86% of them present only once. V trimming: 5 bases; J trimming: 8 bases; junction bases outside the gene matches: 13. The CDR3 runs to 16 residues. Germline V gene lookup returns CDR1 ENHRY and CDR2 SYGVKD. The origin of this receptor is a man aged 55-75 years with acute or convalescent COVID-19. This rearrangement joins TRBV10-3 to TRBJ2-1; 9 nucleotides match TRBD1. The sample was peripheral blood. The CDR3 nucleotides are TGTGCCATCAGTCCCTTTGGACAGGGGAGAAACGATGAGCAGTTCTTC. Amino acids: CAISPFGQGRNDEQFF.